The 32 T cell receptor beta chains given below trace back to one sample, sequenced in a study of blood T cells in healthy people across ages. PCR was performed a second time for roughly 7 to 12 cycles using a sample-barcoded 5' primer and a J-beta primer mix. TCRdb ran MiXCR on the 5' RACE reads and lists one entry per CDR3 protein. The top ten hold approximately 7.9% of the sample, which has around 1.5 million distinct CDR3 sequences, 42% seen once. Sequencing was carried out using blood. The receptors derive from a woman between 18 and 29 years old in good health.

This rearrangement joins TRBV25-1 to TRBJ1-1; possibly TRBD1 for D (6 bases). With 3 bases removed from V and 1 base from J, the gap between germline ends came to 9 bases. CDR3 length: 14 amino acids. CDR1 MGHDK and CDR2 SYGVNS come from the germline V gene. CDR3 sequence reads: CASSEQGWNTEAFF. CDR3 nucleotide sequence: TGTGCCAGCAGTGAGCAGGGGTGGAACACTGAAGCTTTCTTT.

The chain uses TRBV27 and TRBJ1-4; D possibly corresponds to TRBD1 (5 bases). V was clipped by 5 bases and J by 8 bases, with 18 bases between them. Per germline, CDR1 MNHEY and CDR2 SMNVEV (reference sequence). CDR3 length: 15 residues. DNA of the CDR3: TGTGCCAGCAGTCCCGAGCGGCAGGGACGGGAAAAACTGTTTTTT. This encodes CASSPERQGREKLFF.

V usage is TRBV12-3 or TRBV12-4 and J usage is TRBJ1-2; D is ambiguous. V lost 3 bases to trimming and J lost 2 bases, with 7 bases between them. CDR3 length: 13 residues. CDR3 DNA sequence: TGTGCCAGCAGTTTCGCACCGAACTATGGCTACACCTTC. Residues: CASSFAPNYGYTF.

The chain recombines TRBV5-1 with TRBJ2-3; 7 bases line up with TRBD1. Germline values: CDR1 SGHRS, CDR2 YFSETQ. The CDR3 has 16 residues. V lost 0 bases, J lost 2 bases, and 6 bases stayed unmatched. CDR3 in amino acids: CASSLARDRFTDTQYF. For the CDR3, the DNA is TGCGCCAGCAGCTTGGCCCGGGACAGATTCACAGATACGCAGTATTTT.

The chain joins TRBV10-2 to TRBJ2-1, with 7 bases that match TRBD1. From germline, CDR1 is WSHSY and CDR2 SAAADI. Trimming removed 1 base from V and 9 bases from J; junction bases left unmatched: 3. The CDR3 runs to 13 residues. In DNA, the CDR3 is TGCGCCAGCAGTGAGTACAGGGGCAGTGAGCAGTTCTTC. It specifies CASSEYRGSEQFF.

This clonotype was found a few times. The J gene is TRBJ1-4, the V gene TRBV28; weak D call: TRBD1 (6 bases). V dropped 8 bases and J dropped 8 bases, with 18 bases sitting between them. CDR3 size: 14 residues. Per germline, CDR1 MDHEN and CDR2 SYDVKM. The DNA of the CDR3 is TGTGCCAGCTCCTCAGGGGTGCAGGAAGAAAAACTGTTTTTT. This translates into CASSSGVQEEKLFF.

This chain links TRBV10-3 with TRBJ2-3; 13 nucleotides align to TRBD2. Germline CDR1 and CDR2: ENHRY and SYGVKD. The CDR3 runs 15 residues. V was clipped by 5 bases and J by 5 bases; unmatched bases: 4. This CDR3 is CAISRTSGGGDTQYF. The CDR3 DNA is TGTGCCATCAGTAGGACTAGCGGGGGTGGAGATACGCAGTATTTT.

The V and J genes are TRBV12-3 or TRBV12-4 and TRBJ2-1; possibly TRBD1 or TRBD2 for D (7 bases each). This CDR3 spans 18 amino acids. Trimming took 1 base from V and 6 from J, leaving 22 bases between them. CDR3 protein: CASSLVRGGGTLTNEQFF. In nucleotides, the CDR3 is TGTGCCAGCAGTTTAGTCAGGGGGGGCGGCACGCTCACCAATGAGCAGTTCTTC.

This clonotype appeared a few times. The chain recombines TRBV20-1 with TRBJ2-6, with D perhaps TRBD1 (5 bases). Per germline, CDR1 DFQATT and CDR2 SNEGSKA (reference sequence). CDR3 length: 12 residues. V was pared by 4 bases and J by 8 bases, with 9 bases between. For the CDR3, the DNA is TGCAGTGCTAAGACAGAAACCAACGTCCTGACTTTC. This translates into CSAKTETNVLTF.

This clonotype showed up just a few times. V and J are TRBV30 and TRBJ2-5; tentative D call: TRBD2 (5 bases). Trimming stripped 2 bases from V and 2 bases from J, with 9 bases between. The length of the CDR3 is 13 residues. Per germline, CDR1 GTSNPN and CDR2 SVGIG (reference sequence). The CDR3 DNA reads TGTGCCTGGAGTCGTCCGGGGCAAGAGACCCAGTACTTC. It specifies CAWSRPGQETQYF.

The chain has TRBV20-1 and TRBJ2-7, with 7 bases identical to TRBD1. Germline CDR1 DFQATT, CDR2 SNEGSKA (reference sequence). V was clipped by 7 bases and J by 2 bases; unmatched bases: 8. The CDR3 has 13 amino acids. The CDR3 here is CSGSDRNPYEQYF. The DNA for the CDR3 is TGCAGTGGCTCGGACAGGAACCCCTACGAGCAGTACTTC.

This clonotype was seen many times. CDR3 bases: TGTGCCATCAGTGCCGGACTAGCGGGCTACGAGCAGTACTTC. Its protein product is CAISAGLAGYEQYF. The V and J genes are TRBV10-3 and TRBJ2-7; 11 nucleotides align to TRBD2. V trimming: 4 bases; J trimming: 3 bases; junction bases outside the gene matches: 2. The CDR3 length is 14 residues. Germline lookup yields CDR1 ENHRY and CDR2 SYGVKD.

CDR3 bases: TGTGCCAGCAGTTTCCCCTCAAATTTGACCGGGACAGGAAGGAGGGCCGAAACGTTTGAAGCTTTCTTT. It specifies CASSFPSNLTGTGRRAETFEAFF. The V call is TRBV28, the J call TRBJ1-1, with 8 bases lining up with TRBD1. The ends lost 3 bases at V and 7 bases at J; junction bases unmatched: 34. From germline, CDR1 is MDHEN and CDR2 SYDVKM. The CDR3 runs 23 residues.

This clonotype was seen a handful of times. The chain combines TRBV6-2 or TRBV6-3 with TRBJ2-3; D might be TRBD2 (6 bases). The germline V and J ends were trimmed by 6 bases and 2 bases, with 15 bases remaining between them. Germline V gene sequence: CDR1 MNHEY, CDR2 SVGEGT. The CDR3 covers 15 residues. CDR3 nucleotides: TGTGCCAGCAGCTCCTTTGGGCGGGACACAGATACGCAGTATTTT. Translated: CASSSFGRDTDTQYF.

V usage is TRBV6-5 and J usage is TRBJ1-1; D is undetermined. CDR1 and CDR2 (germline): MNHEY, SVGAGI. Trimming took off 6 bases at V and 0 bases at J, with 17 bases between the two ends. The CDR3 is 16 residues long. The CDR3 loop reads CASSRSIAALNTEAFF. The CDR3 nucleotides read TGTGCCAGCAGCCGATCGATTGCGGCCCTGAACACTGAAGCTTTCTTT.

This chain connects TRBV10-1 to TRBJ2-5; 10 bases map to TRBD1. Germline assignment: CDR1 WNHNN and CDR2 SYGVQD (reference sequence). Trimming at V came to 0 bases and at J to 8 bases, leaving 3 bases not matched to a gene. The CDR3 contains 14 residues. The CDR3 DNA sequence: TGCGCCAGCAGTGAGTCGGGGACAGGGGACACCCAGTACTTC. It specifies CASSESGTGDTQYF.

The chain links TRBV4-2 to TRBJ2-7; D is unresolved. Germline loops: CDR1 LGHNA, CDR2 YNFKEQ. The CDR3 runs to 14 residues. Trimming shortened V by 3 bases and J by 6 bases, and 15 bases separated the two germline ends. CDR3 amino acids: CASSHTDPSGEQYF. As DNA, the CDR3 is TGTGCCAGCAGCCATACGGACCCCTCCGGCGAGCAGTACTTC.

The gene calls are TRBV2 and TRBJ1-1; a weak D match, TRBD1 (5 bases). Trimming took 3 bases from V and 4 from J, leaving 15 bases between them. The CDR3 runs to 15 residues. Per the germline V gene, CDR1 is SNHLY and CDR2 is FYNNEI. This chain's CDR3 is CASSDPGQGLTEAFF. As DNA, the CDR3 is TGTGCCAGCAGTGATCCGGGGCAGGGACTCACTGAAGCTTTCTTT.

The sample holds a few counts of this clonotype. The chain uses TRBV10-3 and TRBJ2-3; 14 bases are shared with TRBD2. This CDR3 contains 18 residues. Germline CDR1 reads ENHRY; CDR2 reads SYGVKD. V dropped 3 bases and J dropped 2; count of bases not matched to a gene: 7. This CDR3 reads CAISDPGLAGAPTDTQYF. In nucleotides, the CDR3 is TGTGCCATCAGTGACCCGGGACTAGCGGGGGCCCCCACAGATACGCAGTATTTT.

There are a few counts of this clonotype. The chain has TRBV20-1 and TRBJ2-5, with TRBD2 matching over 10 bases. Judging by the DNA end, TRBJ2-7 fits better; the J call may be wrong. The CDR3 runs 14 residues. Germline values: CDR1 DFQATT, CDR2 SNEGSKA (reference sequence). CDR3 region: CSARRASGSSEQYF. CDR3 coding DNA: TGCAGTGCTAGACGCGCTAGCGGGAGTTCCGAGCAGTACTTC.

This sequence joins TRBV11-2 and TRBJ2-4, with D uncertain. The CDR3 runs 12 residues. V was clipped by 6 bases and J by 6 bases, with 9 bases between them. CDR1 SGHAT and CDR2 FQNNGV come from the germline V gene. The CDR3 reads CASRGQINIQYF. The DNA for the CDR3 is TGTGCCAGCAGGGGTCAAATAAACATTCAGTACTTC.

This clonotype was observed a single time. CDR3 amino acids: CASSLPAEAFF. CDR3 bases: TGTGCCAGCAGCTTACCCGCTGAAGCTTTCTTT. The genes are TRBV7-9 and TRBJ1-1, with D hard to call. V lost 2 bases and J 6 bases, leaving 4 bases between the germline ends. CDR3 length: 11 amino acids. Germline CDR1 and CDR2: SEHNR and FQNEAQ (reference sequence).

The chain uses TRBV5-1 and TRBJ1-1; tentatively, D is TRBD1 (6 bases). CDR1 and CDR2 from the germline V gene are SGHRS and YFSETQ. The CDR3 has 14 amino acids. V was clipped by 4 bases and J by 3 bases, with 13 bases between them. The CDR3 protein is CASSREDSYTEAFF. CDR3 bases: TGCGCCAGCAGCCGGGAGGACAGTTACACTGAAGCTTTCTTT.

This chain uses TRBV10-3 with TRBJ2-1, with 7 bases aligning to TRBD2. The CDR3 has 11 residues. J lost 9 bases, V lost 10 bases, and 6 bases had no gene match. CDR1 is ENHRY, CDR2 SYGVKD, per germline. The CDR3 reads CATETSREQFF. Written as DNA, the CDR3 is TGTGCCACCGAGACTAGCCGTGAGCAGTTCTTC.

There are a few counts of this clonotype. The CDR3 sequence is CASSEKDGGIQYF. CDR3 sequence (DNA): TGTGCCAGCAGTGAAAAGGACGGGGGGATCCAGTACTTC. This sequence joins TRBV6-1 and TRBJ2-5; TRBD2 matches at 7 bases. The trim removed 2 bases at V and 10 bases at J, leaving 7 bases unmatched. Germline CDR1 reads MNHNS; CDR2 reads SASEGT. The CDR3 runs 13 residues.

The rearrangement uses TRBV5-4 and TRBJ1-2; D remains ambiguous. The CDR3 consists of 16 residues. Germline V gene data show CDR1 as SGHNT and CDR2 as YYREEE (reference sequence). V was trimmed by 4 bases and J by 0 bases, leaving 16 bases between them. The CDR3 bases are TGTGCCAGCAGCCTACCGGGTGGATTTACTAACTATGGCTACACCTTC. Translated, it gives CASSLPGGFTNYGYTF.

This chain links TRBV28 with TRBJ2-7; TRBD1 matches 8 bases. This CDR3 contains 16 residues. J was trimmed by 5 bases and V by 5 bases; bases with no gene match: 14. Germline V gene lookup returns CDR1 MDHEN and CDR2 SYDVKM. The DNA for the CDR3 is TGTGCCAGCAGTCCCTCAGGGGGCGGGGTTAAAGACGAGCAGTACTTC. Translation: CASSPSGGGVKDEQYF.

The rearrangement joins TRBV6-6 to TRBJ2-2; the D call may be TRBD1 or TRBD2 (5 bases each). V was cut by 6 bases and J by 4 bases, with 12 bases left in between. Germline V gene data show CDR1 as MNHNY and CDR2 as SVGAGI (reference sequence). The CDR3 covers 14 residues. The CDR3 region has the DNA TGTGCCAGCAGACCGGGACGGCTCACCGGGGAGCTGTTTTTT. Translating gives CASRPGRLTGELFF.

The chain is built from TRBV11-2 and TRBJ1-6, with D possibly TRBD1 on 5 matching bases. Trimming shortened V by 6 bases and J by 7 bases, and 13 bases separated the two germline ends. In germline, CDR1 is SGHAT, CDR2 FQNNGV. This CDR3 has 14 amino acids. DNA for the CDR3: TGTGCCAGCAGGACGGGGGTACAGAATTCACCCCTCCACTTT. This encodes CASRTGVQNSPLHF.

This chain uses TRBV6-5 with TRBJ2-1; 8 bases are shared with TRBD2. J was trimmed by 9 bases and V by 0 bases; bases with no gene match: 13. The CDR3 has 17 residues. Germline CDR1 and CDR2: MNHEY and SVGAGI. The CDR3 coding sequence is TGTGCCAGCAGTTACTCGTACAGCGGGGGCCTCCGTGCTGAGCAGTTCTTC. Protein sequence: CASSYSYSGGLRAEQFF.

The rearrangement uses TRBV20-1 and TRBJ1-5; tentatively, D is TRBD1 (5 bases). Germline V lookup: CDR1 DFQATT, CDR2 SNEGSKA (reference sequence). The CDR3 length is 16 residues. V was shortened by 0 bases and J by 4 bases, with 16 bases between the two germline ends. The DNA of the CDR3 is TGCAGTGCTAGAGATTGGGGACTTGGGGCTAATCAGCCCCAGCATTTT. Protein sequence: CSARDWGLGANQPQHF.

The V call is TRBV6-5, the J call TRBJ2-7, with D perhaps matching TRBD1 (6 bases). Germline CDR1 and CDR2: MNHEY and SVGAGI. Trimming removed 7 bases at V and 2 bases at J, with 15 bases between. The CDR3 totals 14 residues. The CDR3 DNA is TGTGCCAGCACCGTCAGTGCAGGGGCCTACGAGCAGTACTTC. Its protein is CASTVSAGAYEQYF.